The 19 T cell receptor beta chains listed next were all sequenced from one sample in a study of blood T cell repertoires in COVID-19. Generated by immunoSEQ multiplex PCR, the TCRdb table keeps only in-frame clones and is missing some. The table shows under 250,000 clones, with 65% to 90% occurring only once. The specimen was peripheral blood. These receptor sequences come from a man aged 45-60 years with COVID-19, enrolled during active disease.

This clone was recorded only once. This chain uses TRBV11-2 with TRBJ2-5, with D possibly matching TRBD2 (5 bases). Trimming stripped 5 bases from V and 4 bases from J, with 8 bases between. This CDR3 has 12 residues. The germline CDR1 and CDR2 sequences are SGHAT and FQNNGV. The DNA of the CDR3 is TGTGCCAGCAGCCCTACTAGAGAGACCCAGTACTTC. Encoded protein: CASSPTRETQYF.

The chain joins TRBV7-2 to TRBJ1-2; perhaps TRBD1 as D (5 bases). The CDR3 runs to 14 residues. V lost 5 bases, J lost 0 bases, and 10 bases lay in between. The germline gives CDR1 SGHTA, CDR2 FQGNSA. The CDR3 reads CASSLDSPNYGYTF. CDR3 nucleotides: TGTGCCAGCAGCCTTGACAGCCCTAACTATGGCTACACCTTC.

A word on this clone: The junction shows a germline mismatch at one end, possibly a read error. In DNA form, the CDR3 reads TGCGCCAGCACCCTTACGGGGGGGCTTGGAGATACACAGTATTTT. Its protein is CASTLTGGLGDTQYF. The chain carries TRBV10-2 and TRBJ2-3, with TRBD2 identical over 8 bases. This CDR3 is 15 amino acids long. Germline V lookup: CDR1 WSHSY, CDR2 SAAADI.

This chain connects TRBV19 to TRBJ2-2; 8 bases line up with TRBD2. With 4 bases clipped from V and 7 bases from J, the junction kept 8 bases outside the gene matches. The CDR3 consists of 15 residues. Germline lookup yields CDR1 LNHDA and CDR2 SQIVND (reference sequence). CDR3 sequence reads: CASSNSGVLSGELFF. CDR3 DNA: TGTGCCAGTAGTAATAGCGGGGTACTCAGCGGGGAGCTGTTTTTT.

This sequence joins TRBV4-2 and TRBJ2-7; maybe TRBD1 (6 bases). CDR1 and CDR2 from the germline V gene are LGHNA and YNFKEQ. The CDR3 totals 16 residues. V was pared by 3 bases and J by 3 bases, with 18 bases between. CDR3 region: CASSQEYRVSIYEQYF. The CDR3 DNA is TGTGCCAGCAGCCAGGAGTACAGGGTCTCAATCTACGAGCAGTACTTC.

The J gene is TRBJ1-6, the V gene TRBV19; TRBD1 agrees at 8 bases. The ends lost 5 bases at V and 5 bases at J; junction bases unmatched: 8. Germline CDR1 LNHDA, CDR2 SQIVND (reference sequence). The CDR3 contains 16 residues. The CDR3 coding sequence is TGTGCCAGTAGTGGTCTGTGGACAGGGAATAATTCACCCCTCCACTTT. Its protein product is CASSGLWTGNNSPLHF.

CDR3 sequence reads: CASSQVYTDTQYF. CDR3 coding DNA: TGTGCCAGCAGCCAAGTCTATACAGATACGCAGTATTTT. V and J are TRBV4-2 and TRBJ2-3, with no clear D. CDR1 and CDR2 (germline): LGHNA, YNFKEQ. Trimming removed 1 base at V and 3 bases at J, with 5 bases between. There are 13 residues in the CDR3.

The chain carries TRBV2 and TRBJ2-7; D is possibly TRBD1 (5 bases). Germline V gene sequence: CDR1 SNHLY, CDR2 FYNNEI. With 5 bases removed from V and 5 bases from J, the gap between germline ends came to 16 bases. CDR3 length: 14 residues. The chain's CDR3 is CASSSRARAHEQYF. For the CDR3, the DNA is TGTGCCAGCAGTTCCCGGGCCAGGGCCCACGAGCAGTACTTC.

The chain is built from TRBV30 and TRBJ1-3, with D unclear. There are 15 residues in the CDR3. Germline loops: CDR1 GTSNPN, CDR2 SVGIG (reference sequence). Trimming removed 0 bases from V and 2 bases from J, with 11 bases in between. CDR3 sequence: CAWSVRGKTGNTIYF. CDR3 nucleotide sequence: TGTGCCTGGAGTGTACGAGGGAAAACTGGAAACACCATATATTTT.

The chain uses TRBV28 and TRBJ1-4; D perhaps matches TRBD1 (6 bases). The germline V gene encodes CDR1 MDHEN and CDR2 SYDVKM. The CDR3 length is 15 residues. With 5 bases removed from V and 7 bases from J, the gap between germline ends came to 17 bases. CDR3 region: CASSTHTGLGEKLFF. CDR3 DNA sequence: TGTGCCAGCAGTACCCATACAGGGTTGGGTGAAAAACTGTTTTTT.

This clone appeared a single time. This chain joins TRBV7-8 and TRBJ2-5; D not resolved. Germline lookup yields CDR1 SGHVS and CDR2 FQNEAQ. This CDR3 spans 14 amino acids. Trimming left V 1 base short and J 5 bases short, with 11 bases between. The CDR3 bases are TGTGCCAGCAGCTTAGGGTCGGTCGGTGAGACCCAGTACTTC. This encodes CASSLGSVGETQYF.

J is TRBJ1-4 and V is TRBV28; 9 bases line up with TRBD1. The CDR3 runs 15 residues. Trimming cost V 4 bases and J 6 bases; bases outside gene matches: 6. Germline lookup yields CDR1 MDHEN and CDR2 SYDVKM. The CDR3 region has the DNA TGTGCCAGCAGTTCACCGGGACAGGGAGATGAAAAACTGTTTTTT. Translation: CASSSPGQGDEKLFF.

The rearrangement joins TRBV3-1 (or the pseudogene TRBV3-2) to TRBJ1-2; the D gene is possibly TRBD1 (6 bases). The CDR3 contains 13 residues. CDR1 is LGHDT and CDR2 is YNNKEL in the germline V gene (reference sequence). V lost 5 bases, J lost 8 bases, and 15 bases lay in between. The CDR3 loop reads CASSLRDTEGYTF. The CDR3 region has the DNA TGTGCCAGCAGCTTAAGGGACACCGAGGGCTACACCTTC.

The V call is TRBV19, the J call TRBJ1-1; D gene uncertain. Germline V gene data show CDR1 as LNHDA and CDR2 as SQIVND (reference sequence). The CDR3 extends over 14 amino acids. Between the trimmed V and J ends, which lost 8 bases and 4 bases, there was a span of 17 bases. The CDR3 nucleotides read TGTGCCAGTTCCCTCCGGGTTGAGGCCACTGAAGCTTTCTTT. Translated, it gives CASSLRVEATEAFF.

The chain combines TRBV6-2 or TRBV6-3 with TRBJ2-1, with 7 bases fitting TRBD1. V was pared by 6 bases and J by 0 bases, with 8 bases of the junction left unmatched. This CDR3 comprises 16 residues. Per germline, CDR1 MNHEY and CDR2 SVGEGT. This chain's CDR3 is CASSRPRGSSYNEQFF. In nucleotides, the CDR3 is TGTGCCAGCAGCCGCCCCAGGGGGAGCTCCTACAATGAGCAGTTCTTC.

The chain joins TRBV5-1 to TRBJ2-2, with D possibly matching TRBD2 (5 bases). Per the germline V gene, CDR1 is SGHRS and CDR2 is YFSETQ. V was shortened by 5 bases and J by 8 bases, with 7 bases between the two germline ends. The CDR3 extends over 11 amino acids. Written as DNA, the CDR3 is TGCGCCAGCAGTCGAGGGGGGGAGCTGTTTTTT. Protein sequence: CASSRGGELFF.

The chain uses TRBV20-1 and TRBJ2-1; TRBD1 matches 9 bases. The germline V gene has CDR1 DFQATT and CDR2 SNEGSKA (reference sequence). This CDR3 has 14 residues. V was pared by 3 bases and J by 3 bases, with 3 bases of the junction left unmatched. The CDR3 bases are TGCAGTGCTAGTTCGACAGGGGGCTACAATGAGCAGTTCTTC. Amino acids: CSASSTGGYNEQFF.

The chain carries TRBV18 and TRBJ2-7; TRBD2 matches 10 bases. The CDR3 has 15 amino acids. The junction had 4 bases not matched to a gene; V was cut back by 3 bases and J by 2 bases. Germline CDR1 KGHSH, CDR2 LQKENI. CDR3 bases: TGTGCCAGCTCACCCGGGACTAGCGAGGCCTACGAGCAGTACTTC. It translates to CASSPGTSEAYEQYF.

This chain links TRBV12-3 or TRBV12-4 with TRBJ1-5; D gene ambiguous. This CDR3 comprises 13 residues. V was pared by 8 bases and J by 0 bases, with 8 bases between. This CDR3 is CASGTRSNQPQHF. The CDR3 region has the DNA TGTGCCAGCGGTACACGTAGCAATCAGCCCCAGCATTTT.